The 14 T cell receptor beta chains below come from one sample, sequenced in a study of T-cell reconstitution after alpha-beta-depleted transplantation in children (dated by TCRdb to about 2016). The library was built by means of PCR. These reads were obtained on an Illumina HiSeq 2500. TCR library preparation used molecular barcoding, with unique molecular identifiers applied to normalize quantification of the TCRbeta repertoire. TCRdb reprocessed the public reads (quality trimming at Q25 with fastp, clone calling with MiXCR) and kept in-frame beta chains. Rows with a matching CDR3 protein are joined into one entry that keeps the most common DNA and genes. The sample table holds 600,000 to 700,000 distinct CDR3 sequences, of which about 15% were seen once. The top ten hold 1.1% of the sample. The sequenced sample was PBMCs from the stem cell graft donor, obtained from the stem cell graft. These receptor sequences come from a human donor who donated a stem cell graft to a child with acute myeloid leukemia.

The V call is TRBV11-2, the J call TRBJ2-2; D possibly corresponds to TRBD2 (5 bases). The V gene lost 6 bases and the J gene lost 1 base, with 6 bases spanning the gap. Germline values: CDR1 SGHAT, CDR2 FQNNGV. This CDR3 spans 13 amino acids. CDR3 residues: CASRGENTGELFF. DNA for the CDR3: TGTGCCAGCAGGGGAGAGAACACCGGGGAGCTGTTTTTT.

This clonotype was observed a few times. This rearrangement joins TRBV6-2 or TRBV6-3 to TRBJ1-5; D is uncertain. Germline-derived CDR1 and CDR2 are MNHEY and SVGEGT. Trimming took off 2 bases at V and 12 bases at J, with 11 bases between the two ends. This CDR3 has 12 amino acids. CDR3 in DNA: TGTGCCAGCAGTTACCTTTTCGGAGTCCAGCATTTT. Amino acids: CASSYLFGVQHF.

This clonotype turned up a few times. A single base separates this from a much larger clone, so it may be a read error. This chain uses TRBV7-9 with TRBJ1-1; D is undetermined. V lost 8 bases and J lost 1, with 5 bases in between. Germline V gene lookup returns CDR1 SEHNR and CDR2 FQNEAQ (reference sequence). The CDR3 covers 11 residues. CDR3 protein: CASWENTEAFF. For the CDR3, the DNA is TGTGCCAGCTGGGAGAACACTGAAGCTTTCTTT.

The chain has TRBV12-3 or TRBV12-4 and TRBJ2-3; the match to TRBD2 covers 14 bases. V was pared by 3 bases and J by 0 bases, with 8 bases of the junction left unmatched. This CDR3 is 19 amino acids long. The CDR3 sequence is CASSFGLAGGPSSTDTQYF. The CDR3 DNA is TGTGCCAGCAGTTTCGGACTAGCGGGGGGCCCGTCAAGCACAGATACGCAGTATTTT.

This clonotype was seen a handful of times. The V and J genes are TRBV11-3 and TRBJ2-7; either TRBD1 or TRBD2 may fit D (6 bases each). This CDR3 contains 12 residues. Trimming removed 5 bases from V and 5 bases from J, with 10 bases in between. Germline V gives CDR1 SGHNT, CDR2 YENEEA. The CDR3 region has the DNA TGTGCCAGCAGCCAAAGGGGGGACGAGCAGTACTTC. Translated: CASSQRGDEQYF.

The chain uses TRBV20-1 and TRBJ2-2, with 7 bases aligning to TRBD2. The V segment lost 4 bases and the J segment 0 bases; nucleotides outside the gene matches: 5. Looked up from germline, CDR1 is DFQATT and CDR2 is SNEGSKA (reference sequence). The CDR3 length is 15 residues. DNA of the CDR3: TGCAGTGCTATCCCGGGACTAACGAACACCGGGGAGCTGTTTTTT. Amino acid sequence: CSAIPGLTNTGELFF.

This clonotype was recorded many times. The chain joins TRBV20-1 to TRBJ1-2; the match to TRBD1 covers 10 bases. V dropped 5 bases and J dropped 6; count of bases not matched to a gene: 12. Germline lookup yields CDR1 DFQATT and CDR2 SNEGSKA (reference sequence). The CDR3 runs to 15 residues. The CDR3 DNA is TGCAGTGCTCCTCGACCGGGACAGGGGATTGATGGCTACACCTTC. Protein: CSAPRPGQGIDGYTF.

This clonotype occurred a few times. The chain employs TRBV12-5 and TRBJ2-1; D remains unclear. The ends were cut back, 3 bases at V and 3 bases at J, with 9 bases in the middle. The length of the CDR3 is 14 residues. In germline, CDR1 is LGHNT, CDR2 FRNRAP. Written as DNA, the CDR3 is TGTGCTAGTGGTTTAGGTGCCGTCTACAATGAGCAGTTCTTC. Protein product: CASGLGAVYNEQFF.

There are many counts of this clonotype. The chain recombines TRBV13 with TRBJ1-1; no clear D gene. V was clipped by 4 bases and J by 1 base, with 10 bases between them. In germline, CDR1 is PRHDT, CDR2 FYEKMQ (reference sequence). The CDR3 covers 14 residues. In nucleotides, the CDR3 is TGTGCCAGCAGCTCCCTCCTGGGGAACACTGAAGCTTTCTTT. As protein: CASSSLLGNTEAFF. Full variable domain (rest looked up from reference TRBV13 and TRBJ1-1): AAGVIQSPRHLIKEKRETATLKCYPIPRHDTVYWYQQGPGQDPQFLISFYEKMQSDKGSIPDRFSAQQFSDYHSELNMSSLELGDSALYFCASSSLLGNTEAFFGQGTRLTVV.

This clonotype was seen repeatedly, ten times or more. One end of the junction fails to match germline, which may point to a read error. The CDR3 DNA is TGCAGTGCGAGAGAGGGGCGCCAAGAGACCCAGTACTTC. Its translation is CSAREGRQETQYF. The chain is built from TRBV20-1 and TRBJ2-5; possibly TRBD1 or TRBD2 for D (5 bases each). The CDR3 totals 13 residues. Germline assignment: CDR1 DFQATT and CDR2 SNEGSKA (reference sequence).

Ten or more counts support this clonotype. The chain recombines TRBV29-1 with TRBJ2-3, with no clear D. V lost 3 bases to trimming and J lost 2 bases, with 36 bases between them. Germline CDR1 and CDR2: SQVTM and ANQGSEA. The CDR3 length is 22 residues. In DNA form, the CDR3 reads TGCAGCGTTGACCGATATGGTGTGGTGACTTACACCAAACCGACTCACACAGATACGCAGTATTTT. Its protein product is CSVDRYGVVTYTKPTHTDTQYF.

This clonotype was seen more than once but under ten times. The rearrangement uses TRBV7-2 and TRBJ2-2; D gene unclear. The CDR3 runs 15 residues. V was shortened by 6 bases and J by 2 bases, with 13 bases between the two germline ends. CDR1 SGHTA and CDR2 FQGNSA come from the germline V gene. Here the CDR3 reads CASRPRLYNTGELFF. DNA of the CDR3: TGTGCCAGCAGACCCCGGCTTTACAACACCGGGGAGCTGTTTTTT.

The chain employs TRBV7-2 and TRBJ2-7; 7 bases are a match to TRBD1. The CDR3 contains 14 residues. In germline, CDR1 is SGHTA, CDR2 FQGNSA. After removal of 4 bases from V and 2 bases from J, the junction contained 5 bases not matched to a gene. The CDR3 nucleotides read TGTGCCAGCAGCTCGGGGACAGCAGCCTACGAGCAGTACTTC. Translating gives CASSSGTAAYEQYF.

The chain is built from TRBV6-6 and TRBJ2-5; D uncertain. Germline CDR1 MNHNY, CDR2 SVGAGI (reference sequence). Deletions cut 2 bases from V and 7 bases from J, with 2 bases between. The CDR3 loop spans 10 amino acids. The CDR3 nucleotides read TGTGCCAGCAGTTACGGGACCCAGTACTTC. Its protein product is CASSYGTQYF.